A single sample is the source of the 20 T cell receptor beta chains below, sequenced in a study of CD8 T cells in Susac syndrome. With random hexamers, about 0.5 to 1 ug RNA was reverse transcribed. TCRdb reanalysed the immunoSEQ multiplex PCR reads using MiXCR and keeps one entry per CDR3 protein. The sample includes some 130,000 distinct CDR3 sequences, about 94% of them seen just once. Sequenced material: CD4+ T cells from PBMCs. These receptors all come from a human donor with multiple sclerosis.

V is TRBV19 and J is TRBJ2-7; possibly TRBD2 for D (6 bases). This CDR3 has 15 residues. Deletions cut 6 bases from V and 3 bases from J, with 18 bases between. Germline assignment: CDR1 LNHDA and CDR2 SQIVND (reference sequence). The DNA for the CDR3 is TGTGCCAGTAGCATGATGGGGACTGCTGGCTACGAGCAGTACTTC. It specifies CASSMMGTAGYEQYF.

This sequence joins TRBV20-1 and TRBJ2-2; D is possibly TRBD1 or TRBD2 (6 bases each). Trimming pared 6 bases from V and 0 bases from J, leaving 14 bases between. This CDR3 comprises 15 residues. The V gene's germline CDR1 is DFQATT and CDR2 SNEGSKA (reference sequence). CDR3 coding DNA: TGCAGTGCCTTCGGAGGGACAACGAACACCGGGGAGCTGTTTTTT. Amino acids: CSAFGGTTNTGELFF.

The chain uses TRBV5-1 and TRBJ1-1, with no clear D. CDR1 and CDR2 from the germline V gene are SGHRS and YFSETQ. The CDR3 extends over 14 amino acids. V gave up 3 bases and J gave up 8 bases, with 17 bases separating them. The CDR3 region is CASSWRVRSEEAFF. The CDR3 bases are TGCGCCAGCAGCTGGCGGGTGAGGAGCGAAGAAGCTTTCTTT.

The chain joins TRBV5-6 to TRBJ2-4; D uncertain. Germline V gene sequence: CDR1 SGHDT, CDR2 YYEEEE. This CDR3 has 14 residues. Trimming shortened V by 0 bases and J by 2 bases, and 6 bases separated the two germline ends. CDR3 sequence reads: CASSLVGSKNIQYF. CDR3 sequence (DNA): TGTGCCAGCAGCTTGGTTGGTTCCAAAAACATTCAGTACTTC. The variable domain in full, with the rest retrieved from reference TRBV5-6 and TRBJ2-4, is DAGVTQSPTHLIKTRGQQVTLRCSPKSGHDTVSWYQQALGQGPQFIFQYYEEEERQRGNFPDRFSGHQFPNYSSELNVNALLLGDSALYLCASSLVGSKNIQYFGAGTRLSVL.

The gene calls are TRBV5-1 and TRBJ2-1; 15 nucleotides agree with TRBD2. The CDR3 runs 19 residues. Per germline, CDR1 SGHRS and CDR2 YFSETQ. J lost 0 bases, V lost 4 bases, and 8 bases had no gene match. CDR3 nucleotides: TGCGCCAGCAGCCCCTTCGGGACTAGCGGGGGGAGCTCCTACAATGAGCAGTTCTTC. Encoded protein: CASSPFGTSGGSSYNEQFF.

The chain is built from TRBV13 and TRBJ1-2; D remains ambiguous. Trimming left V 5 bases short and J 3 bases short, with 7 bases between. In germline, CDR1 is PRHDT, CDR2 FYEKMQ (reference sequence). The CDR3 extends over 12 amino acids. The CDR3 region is CASSERYYGYTF. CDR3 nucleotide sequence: TGTGCCAGCAGCGAACGGTACTATGGCTACACCTTC.

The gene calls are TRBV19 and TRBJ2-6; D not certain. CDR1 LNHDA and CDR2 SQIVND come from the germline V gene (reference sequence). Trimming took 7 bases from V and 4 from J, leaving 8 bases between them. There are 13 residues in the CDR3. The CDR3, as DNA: TGTGCCAGTACCCCCCCCGGGGCCAACGTCCTGACTTTC. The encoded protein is CASTPPGANVLTF.

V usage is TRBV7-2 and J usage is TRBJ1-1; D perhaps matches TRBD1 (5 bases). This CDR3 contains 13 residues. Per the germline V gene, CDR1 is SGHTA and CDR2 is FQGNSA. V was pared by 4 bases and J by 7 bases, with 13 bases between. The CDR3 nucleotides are TGTGCCAGCAGCTCGGAGGGGACGGTTGAAGCTTTCTTT. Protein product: CASSSEGTVEAFF.

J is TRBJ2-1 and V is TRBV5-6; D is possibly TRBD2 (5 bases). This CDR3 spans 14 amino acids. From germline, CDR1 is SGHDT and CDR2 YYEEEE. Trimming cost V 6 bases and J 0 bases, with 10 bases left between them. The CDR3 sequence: CASKRSRSYNEQFF. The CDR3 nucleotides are TGTGCCAGCAAGCGGTCTCGCTCCTACAATGAGCAGTTCTTC.

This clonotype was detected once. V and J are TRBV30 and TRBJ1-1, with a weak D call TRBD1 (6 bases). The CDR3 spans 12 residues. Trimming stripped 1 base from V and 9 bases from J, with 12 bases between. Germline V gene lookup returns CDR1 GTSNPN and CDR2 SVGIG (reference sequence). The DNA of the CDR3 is TGTGCCTGGAGTGATACAGGGCGGCAAGCTTTCTTT. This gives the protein CAWSDTGRQAFF.

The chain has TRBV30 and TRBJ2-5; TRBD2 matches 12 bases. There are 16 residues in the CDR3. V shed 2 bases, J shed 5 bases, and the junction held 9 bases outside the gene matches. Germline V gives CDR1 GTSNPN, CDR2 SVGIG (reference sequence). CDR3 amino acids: CAWSPLAGGPRETQYF. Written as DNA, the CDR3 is TGTGCCTGGAGTCCCCTAGCGGGAGGGCCAAGGGAGACCCAGTACTTC.

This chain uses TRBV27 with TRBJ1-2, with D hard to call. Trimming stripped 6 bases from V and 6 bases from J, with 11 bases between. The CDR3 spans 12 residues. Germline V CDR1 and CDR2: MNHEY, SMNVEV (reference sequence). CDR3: CASSLNGDGYTF. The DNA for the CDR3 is TGTGCCAGCAGCCTCAATGGGGATGGCTACACCTTC.

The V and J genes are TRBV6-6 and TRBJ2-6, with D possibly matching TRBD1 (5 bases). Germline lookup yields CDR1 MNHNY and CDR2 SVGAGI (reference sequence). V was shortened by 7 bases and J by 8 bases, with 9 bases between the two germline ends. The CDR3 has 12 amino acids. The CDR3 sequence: CASTPGPNVLTF. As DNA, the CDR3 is TGTGCCAGCACTCCAGGGCCCAACGTCCTGACTTTC.

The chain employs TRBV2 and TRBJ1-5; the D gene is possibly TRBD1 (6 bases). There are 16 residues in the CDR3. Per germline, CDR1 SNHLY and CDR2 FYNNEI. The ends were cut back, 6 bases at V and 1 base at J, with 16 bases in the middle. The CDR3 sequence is CASSLQGPSSNQPQHF. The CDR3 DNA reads TGTGCCAGCAGCCTACAGGGACCGTCGAGCAATCAGCCCCAGCATTTT.

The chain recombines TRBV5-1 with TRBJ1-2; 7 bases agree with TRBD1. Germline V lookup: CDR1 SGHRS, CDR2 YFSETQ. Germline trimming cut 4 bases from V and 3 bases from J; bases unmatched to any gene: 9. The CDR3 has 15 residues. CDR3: CASSPWDSADYGYTF. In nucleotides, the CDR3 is TGCGCCAGCAGCCCGTGGGACAGCGCGGACTATGGCTACACCTTC. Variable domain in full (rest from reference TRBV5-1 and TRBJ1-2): KAGVTQTPRYLIKTRGQQVTLSCSPISGHRSVSWYQQTPGQGLQFLFEYFSETQRNKGNFPGRFSGRQFSNSRSEMNVSTLELGDSALYLCASSPWDSADYGYTFGSGTRLTVV.

In DNA, the CDR3 is TGTGCCAGCAGTTCCTTTTACGGGGACACTGAAGCTTTCTTT. As protein: CASSSFYGDTEAFF. This chain connects TRBV7-8 to TRBJ1-1, with unresolved D. Trimming pared 6 bases from V and 3 bases from J, leaving 14 bases between. The germline CDR1 and CDR2 sequences are SGHVS and FQNEAQ. The length of the CDR3 is 14 residues.

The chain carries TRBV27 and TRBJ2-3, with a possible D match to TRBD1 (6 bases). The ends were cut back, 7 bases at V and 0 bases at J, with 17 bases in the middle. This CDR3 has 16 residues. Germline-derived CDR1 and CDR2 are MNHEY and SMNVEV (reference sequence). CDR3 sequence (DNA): TGTGCCAGCAACCCCTCGGACAGTCCTAGCACAGATACGCAGTATTTT. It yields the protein CASNPSDSPSTDTQYF.

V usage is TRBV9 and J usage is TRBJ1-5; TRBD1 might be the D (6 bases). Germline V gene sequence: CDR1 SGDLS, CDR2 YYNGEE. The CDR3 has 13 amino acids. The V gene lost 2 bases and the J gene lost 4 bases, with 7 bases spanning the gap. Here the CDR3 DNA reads TGTGCCAGCAGCGTCGGACAGAATCAGCCCCAGCATTTT. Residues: CASSVGQNQPQHF.

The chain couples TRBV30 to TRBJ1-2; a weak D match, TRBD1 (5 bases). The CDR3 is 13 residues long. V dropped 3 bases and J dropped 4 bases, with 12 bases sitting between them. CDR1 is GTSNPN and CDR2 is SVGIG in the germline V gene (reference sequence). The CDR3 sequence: CAWRLPGTYGYTF. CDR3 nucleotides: TGTGCCTGGAGGCTTCCCGGGACCTATGGCTACACCTTC.

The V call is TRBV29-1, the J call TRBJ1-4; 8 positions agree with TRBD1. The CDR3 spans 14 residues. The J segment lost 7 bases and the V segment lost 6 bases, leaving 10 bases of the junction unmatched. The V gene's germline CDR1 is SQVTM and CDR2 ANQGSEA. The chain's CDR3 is CSVVQGGRGEKLFF. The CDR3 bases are TGCAGCGTGGTACAGGGGGGCCGGGGTGAAAAACTGTTTTTT.